Shown below are 4 T cell receptor beta chains from a single sample sequenced in a study of T-cell memory formation after mild COVID-19. TCRdb processed the 5' RACE reads anew with MiXCR; each CDR3 protein has one entry. This sample has about 180,000 distinct CDR3 sequences, with 16% found just once. Sequencing input: PBMCs or a T cell subset sorted from them (not recorded which). All receptors derive from an adult woman who had mild COVID-19 (a few samples of this study predate the infection). Cell type and time point are not known.

The sample holds a few counts of this clonotype. The chain combines TRBV6-2 or TRBV6-3 with TRBJ2-3; the match to TRBD2 covers 8 bases. In germline, CDR1 is MNHEY, CDR2 SVGEGT. The CDR3 runs to 16 residues. With V trimmed by 4 bases and J by 0 bases, 6 bases remained unmatched. CDR3 DNA sequence: TGTGCCAGCAGTTTCTTAGCGGGGACAAGCACAGATACGCAGTATTTT. The encoded protein is CASSFLAGTSTDTQYF.

The rearrangement uses TRBV18 and TRBJ2-1; TRBD1 matches 7 bases. CDR1 and CDR2 from the germline V gene are KGHSH and LQKENI. The CDR3 extends over 15 amino acids. The V gene end was trimmed by 2 bases and the J gene end by 4 bases; junction bases not matched to a gene: 5. The CDR3 sequence: CASSPAQGVYNEQFF. CDR3 coding DNA: TGTGCCAGCTCACCAGCCCAGGGGGTGTACAATGAGCAGTTCTTC.

Worth noting for this clonotype: The junction differs from germline at one of its ends, possibly a read error. The chain uses TRBV7-7 and TRBJ1-1; D gene uncertain. This CDR3 is 13 amino acids long. Germline lookup yields CDR1 SSHAT and CDR2 FNYEAQ (reference sequence). The CDR3 loop is CASSLDENTEAFF. The CDR3 DNA follows: TGTGCTAGCAGTCTAGACGAGAACACTGAAGCTTTCTTT.

There are a few counts of this clonotype. V gene TRBV3-1 combines with J gene TRBJ2-1; D is undetermined. Trimming removed 2 bases at V and 9 bases at J, with 11 bases between. CDR3 length equals 13 residues. The germline V gene encodes CDR1 LGHDT and CDR2 YNNKEL (reference sequence). The CDR3 nucleotides are TGTGCCAGCAGCCAAATGGGGAAAAGTGAGCAGTTCTTC. Translation: CASSQMGKSEQFF.